The 2 T cell receptor beta chains below come from one sample, sequenced in a study of T cells expressing NK-cell markers. From its re-call of the 5' RACE reads, TCRdb lists each CDR3 protein once, without DNA. The sample has 3,000 to 3,500 distinct CDR3 sequences. The sample comprised blood T cells: a sorted CD56 or NKG2C T cell subset, CD4+ or CD8+ T cells, or bulk PBMC T cells (not recorded which). Every receptor here comes from a woman aged 18-30 years in good health.

This chain uses TRBV25-1 with TRBJ1-2; TCRdb lists TRBD1, though no DNA is available to test this call. CDR1 is MGHDK and CDR2 is SYGVNS in the germline V gene. The CDR3 runs to 20 residues. CDR3 amino acids: CASSESMPRDRERPNYGYTF.

The chain carries TRBV11-3 and TRBJ2-1; TCRdb gives TRBD2 as the D gene, but with no DNA this cannot be confirmed. This CDR3 is built from 13 residues. Germline V gives CDR1 SGHNT, CDR2 YENEEA. The chain's CDR3 is CASSPGGGAVQFF.